The 2 T cell receptor beta chains below come from one sample, sequenced in a study of Tregs in tolerant kidney transplant recipients. Here immunoSEQ multiplex PCR was the method, and the copy in TCRdb shows in-frame clones only, minus some. The profile shows some 250,000 clones, around 81% of them singletons. Sequenced sample: CD4+ T cells from blood. The receptor set was obtained from a human donor in good health.

The chain couples TRBV6-5 to TRBJ2-1, with D uncertain. The CDR3 is 13 amino acids. CDR1 is MNHEY, CDR2 SVGAGI, per germline. The V end lost 0 bases, the J end lost 8 bases, and 8 bases lay between the germline ends. The chain's CDR3 is CASSYSETDEQFF. The CDR3 nucleotides are TGTGCCAGCAGTTACTCGGAAACCGATGAGCAGTTCTTC.

The gene calls are TRBV18 and TRBJ2-2, with D unresolved. V shed 4 bases and J shed 7 bases, with 13 bases lying between them. Per the germline V gene, CDR1 is KGHSH and CDR2 is LQKENI. CDR3 size: 14 residues. As DNA, the CDR3 is TGTGCCAGCTCACGAGGCATGGTGAGCGGGGAGCTGTTTTTT. Protein product: CASSRGMVSGELFF.